The TCR beta chain under discussion was sequenced for a study of cytomegalovirus exposure and HLA in healthy donors (dated by TCRdb to 2015 to 2018). A note on the overall study: According to an earlier analysis of 587 of the donors, 200 million or so T cells yielded over 90 million unique TCR beta sequences and 276 Gb of sequence data. The later analysis used no new phenotypic data to find candidate immune exposures, relying instead on TCR beta sequences and their occurrence across donors. Among some 400 genotyped donors of the cohort, an average of roughly 230,000 unique TCR beta nucleotide sequences was sequenced per donor, of which about 19% were non-productive. Donor age, sex, ethnicity and CMV serostatus were collected together with the repertoire data. Both class I and class II loci were covered by HLA typing, at four-digit resolution. The study combined high-throughput TCR immunosequencing, statistical association of individual TCRs with disease status, and machine learning to predict cytomegalovirus infection status. Five DR-DQ haplotypes were handled as single units for association and clustering because linkage in the cohort was strong. Every discovery cohort repertoire had been produced on one sequencing platform. Genome-wide SNP genotypes for about three fifths of the roughly 670 donors were used in a later genetic analysis, which treated that subset as a discovery cohort. A separate validation cohort of 90 to 150 different subjects was used in addition to the approximately 640-subject first cohort. An early release that covered around 590 HLA-typed donors contained about 300 gigabases of sequencing data and around 80 million unique TCR sequences. An earlier analysis of 587 of the donors used high-throughput TCR beta sequencing to judge whether each TCR beta V gene segment behaved as functional or pseudogenic. To study patterns of TCR occurrence, a later analysis re-analyzed previously published TCR beta repertoires from 600 to 750 donors and added high-resolution HLA genotyping. The study used immunosequencing to profile the T cell repertoires of under 700 subjects and linked those repertoires to cytomegalovirus serostatus. The aim of the study was to test whether cataloging public T cell receptors could identify signatures of past pathogen exposure. The genetic ancestry cluster associated with self-reported Caucasian donors included over 80% of the 350 to 500 genotyped donors. The number of donors typed differed by locus, with roughly 620-630 for A, B, C, DRB1 and DQB1, 522 for DQA1, under 610 for DPA1, and approximately 470 for DPB1. Study-wide conclusions, independent of this receptor: Correlated functional status among segregating V segments might be attributable to linkage disequilibrium, but an unknown experimental factor could not be ruled out. Because some donors lacked HLA typing at each locus, the association tests relied only on the typed subset. Immune exposure information for the cohort was limited to CMV serostatus. V-gene and J-gene trimming of TCR beta chains was associated with a missense DCLRE1C variant in a later genetic analysis, and the association was replicated in an independent cohort. In a later analysis, HLA-associated TCR beta chains showed more clonal expansion and lower generation probabilities than non-associated chains that were equally common. A later analysis found that TCR association rates varied across HLA loci, with DRB1 alleles showing the most associated TCRs and HLA-C alleles the fewest. The 87-base-pair reads could not distinguish some IMGT-functional V segments, including TRBV6-2 and TRBV6-3, so those segments were excluded. The study gave a list of under 200 TCR beta chains associated with cytomegalovirus. An earlier analysis of around 500 of the donors showed that most TCR beta V segments appeared in productive rearrangements either about 87% or about 30% of the time, which broadly matched IMGT annotations. Most CMV-associated TCR beta chains appeared to be HLA-restricted in a later analysis, and the HLA associations seemed to be driven largely by CMV exposure. Presence/absence analyses assumed roughly uniform sequencing depth across donors, an assumption that may not hold. Most TCR sequences were seen in very few donors, while some public TCRs were found in many individuals. The authors suggested that the approach could potentially be extended to other disease states and immunological phenotypes. This cohort had only TCR beta chains sequenced, and the lack of alpha or paired-chain data limited which features could be detected. Because counts were too low, 15 to 20 rarely observed V segments, including chromosome 9 orphons, were left out of the earlier analysis of some 600 of the donors. According to a later genetic analysis, donors in an Asian-associated ancestry cluster had fewer N-insertions in productive TCRs than the approximately 650-donor mean. A few of the identified cytomegalovirus-associated TCR beta chains were confirmed in vitro to be specific for cytomegalovirus antigens. Cytomegalovirus status was reported to be diagnosed by the classifier with high specificity and sensitivity in both the original and validation cohorts. A cluster of highly shared sequence variants was judged likely to represent a technical artifact of the sequencing pipeline. A later analysis associated about 17,000 TCR beta sequences with specific HLA alleles at a false discovery rate of 0.05. A further reported finding was that TCR beta sequences accurately predicted the HLA-A and HLA-B alleles for most subjects in the first cohort. According to a later analysis, parvovirus B19, influenza, CMV and Epstein-Barr virus appeared linked to several top co-occurrence clusters. When HLA alleles, especially DR and DQ, strongly co-occurred, TCR associations were difficult to assign to individual alleles.

The cohort consisted of more than 650 healthy bone marrow donors. At the time of sampling, all cohort members were nominally healthy, though unrecorded immune exposures were likely present. The donor tested CMV seronegative and was one of the 352 seronegative cohort members. Every donor gave a peripheral blood sample, and the peripheral blood mononuclear cells from that sample were used for TCR beta sequencing. Genomic DNA extraction from the blood cell samples was performed with the Qiagen DNeasy Blood Extraction Kit. The CDR3 measures 15 amino acids from cysteine to phenylalanine. Of the read, only the CDR3 DNA is kept; its 45 bases are in frame from base 1. V trim: 2 bases; J trim: 3 bases; unmatched bases: 8. CDR1 and CDR2, per the germline V gene, are SGHDT and YYEEEE. Receptor libraries were prepared by the immunoSEQ multiplex PCR assay. For the multiplex PCR, a mixture combining 60 forward primers for TCR Vbeta segments and 13 reverse primers for TCR Jbeta segments was used. A multiplex PCR assay on genomic DNA amplified the CDR3 region of rearranged TCR beta genes. The amplified TCR beta libraries were sequenced on the Illumina HiSeq System as 87-base-pair reads. The paper's data handling went like this. In a later analysis, around 80 million unique TCR beta chains were counted across the roughly 670 repertoires, and roughly 9.9 million of these chains were shared by at least two donors. A nearest-neighbor algorithm error-corrected the raw reads and collapsed the reads into unique sequences, merging closely related sequences to remove PCR and sequencing errors. Alignment of CDR3 sequences to IMGT reference sequences was used to assign V, D and J gene segments. For a sequence to be retained, a match of at least six nucleotides was required to both a V gene segment and a J gene segment. A rearrangement was called productive if the CDR3 had no stop codons and remained in frame with V and J, and every other rearrangement was called non-productive. Following IMGT convention, CDR3 was defined as the stretch from the second conserved V-encoded cysteine up to the conserved J-encoded phenylalanine. In an earlier analysis of roughly 610 of the donors, sequences lacking an unambiguous match to a single V gene segment were excluded. An earlier analysis of just under 600 of the donors called V segments functional above 56.7% productive rearrangements and segregating when the between-donor standard deviation exceeded 5%. A statistical classification framework was developed to diagnose cytomegalovirus status using the catalog of TCR beta chain sequences. A later analysis assigned V and J genes by comparing TCR nucleotide sequences with IMGT/GENE-DB human TR gene sequences. In a later analysis, CDR3 sequences and most-parsimonious VDJ recombination scenarios were assigned using the TCRdist pipeline. In a later analysis, every TCR beta chain was defined by the combination of its CDR3 amino acid sequence and its V-gene family, and reads without a unique V-gene family were dropped. To address suspected cross-contamination and a sequencing artifact, a later analysis removed some 620 highly shared, low-generation-probability nucleotide sequences. For each public chain, a later analysis derived a clonal expansion index from normalized ranks of inferred template counts within each repertoire. Generation probabilities in a later analysis came from a VDJ recombination model fitted to out-of-frame rearrangements, and those results were checked against IGoR. Hypergeometric tests were used in a later analysis to score TCR-TCR, TCR-HLA and TCR-CMV co-occurrence, with a repertoire-size bias correction applied to the TCR pairs. In a later analysis, false discovery rates were estimated by permuting HLA or CMV assignments 20 times. In a later analysis, co-occurring TCRs were grouped using DBSCAN, with TCRdist sequence similarity added in when clustering inside HLA-allele-positive subsets. Co-occurrence clustering excluded repertoires with fewer than 30,000 or more than 120,000 public chains, plus five with anomalous nucleotide sharing. Entries here come from immuneACCESS through TCRdb and include only in-frame sequences with V and J called. Some clones fail to appear in such tables; in the studies checked, an unresolved V gene covers under half of the shortfall, and the cause of the remainder is unknown. The DNA gave D and trimming, while V, J and clone size come from that table. The sample contains 95,000 to 150,000 clones, roughly 80% of them found a single time. The ten largest clones capture 2.1% of the sample.

Regarding this clone: The antigen it binds to is not known. Base qualities are missing; no much larger clone stands one base away.

The sequencing input was PBMCs. The rearranged segments are TRBV5-6 and TRBJ2-7; 7 central bases correspond to TRBD1. The receptor was isolated from a man aged 25 to 40 in good health and CMV-seronegative. The DNA sequence is given as TGTGCCAGCAGCTTAATCAGACAGGGCAACTACGAGCAGTACTTC. This is translated as CASSLIRQGNYEQYF. The entire variable domain, with the stretches around the CDR3 drawn from the reference TRBV5-6 and TRBJ2-7 proteins, is DAGVTQSPTHLIKTRGQQVTLRCSPKSGHDTVSWYQQALGQGPQFIFQYYEEEERQRGNFPDRFSGHQFPNYSSELNVNALLLGDSALYLCASSLIRQGNYEQYFGPGTRLTVT.